This TCR beta chain was sequenced for a study of cytomegalovirus exposure and HLA in healthy donors. About the research overall: Inside one of the first data releases sat around 86 million unique TCRs taken from HLA-typed donors.

Germline values: CDR1 SQVTM, CDR2 ANQGSEA. V lost 6 bases to trimming and J lost 0 bases; unmatched junction nucleotides: 5. This CDR3 has 14 residues. The study ran its PCR with 60 Vbeta and 13 Jbeta primers. Repertoires were generated with immunoSEQ multiplex PCR, while TCRdb's copy carries only in-frame clones and drops some. The sample has around 120,000 clones; about 80% are singletons. On this clone: Its target is unknown.

Findings and caveats of the study: Later genetic work tied a missense DCLRE1C variant to beta-chain V and J trimming.

The source material was PBMCs. The chain recombines TRBV29-1 with TRBJ2-3; 8 bases match TRBD1. This receptor was taken from a middle-aged woman in good health and CMV-seropositive. The CDR3 DNA reads as TGCAGCGTGGAGCAGGGGGCTAGCACAGATACGCAGTATTTT. The encoded protein is CSVEQGASTDTQYF.